The 5 T cell receptor beta chains given below trace back to one sample, sequenced in a study of regulatory T cells in long-lasting Graves disease. Documented time point: newly diagnosed GD, antithyroid drugs for less than 3 months. Construction of the TCR library relied on RNA isolated from PBMCs. Arm-PCR of CDR3 regions and iRepertoire HTBI primers were used to build TCR beta libraries. TCRdb re-derived calls from the multiplex PCR reads in MiXCR, one entry per CDR3 protein. The sample shows about 370,000 distinct CDR3 sequences, around 15% of them seen only once. The specimen was peripheral blood mononuclear cells (PBMCs), collected at new diagnosis, from a patient treated with antithyroid drugs. Receptors originate from a female donor with Graves disease.

This clonotype was recorded many times. The CDR3 sequence is CSARSSGGAGNEQFF. The CDR3 DNA is TGCAGTGCTAGAAGTAGCGGGGGGGCCGGGAATGAGCAGTTCTTC. The V and J genes are TRBV20-1 and TRBJ2-1; the match to TRBD2 covers 11 bases. Germline-derived CDR1 and CDR2 are DFQATT and SNEGSKA (reference sequence). The CDR3 runs 15 residues. Trimming cost V 2 bases and J 7 bases; bases outside gene matches: 7.

This clonotype was detected many times. The chain recombines TRBV6-1 with TRBJ1-1; the match to TRBD1 covers 9 bases. J was trimmed by 0 bases and V by 0 bases; bases with no gene match: 11. Per the germline V gene, CDR1 is MNHNS and CDR2 is SASEGT. This CDR3 spans 19 amino acids. CDR3 residues: CASSEAFAGQGVMNTEAFF. The CDR3 DNA follows: TGTGCCAGCAGTGAAGCTTTTGCGGGACAGGGTGTGATGAACACTGAAGCTTTCTTT.

The sample holds many counts of this clonotype. V gene TRBV11-2 combines with J gene TRBJ2-5; 7 positions agree with TRBD2. Per the germline V gene, CDR1 is SGHAT and CDR2 is FQNNGV. J lost 5 bases, V lost 4 bases, and 10 bases had no gene match. CDR3 length equals 15 residues. The CDR3 is CASSSGTGTTETQYF. Here the CDR3 DNA reads TGTGCCAGCAGCTCGGGCACCGGGACTACGGAGACCCAGTACTTC.

This clonotype was counted at least ten times. The rearrangement joins TRBV5-1 to TRBJ2-5; tentatively, D is TRBD2 (6 bases). The CDR3 length is 14 residues. V was clipped by 1 base and J by 4 bases, with 11 bases between them. Germline loops: CDR1 SGHRS, CDR2 YFSETQ. The CDR3 is CASSLRLEGETQYF. Written as DNA, the CDR3 is TGCGCCAGCAGCTTGAGGTTGGAGGGAGAGACCCAGTACTTC.

This clonotype was detected only a few times. V is TRBV4-1 and J is TRBJ2-1; unclear D gene. The germline V gene encodes CDR1 MGHRA and CDR2 YSYEKL. The CDR3 length is 14 residues. Trimming took 2 bases from V and 4 from J, leaving 9 bases between them. The CDR3 protein is CASSQLVTYNEQFF. The CDR3 nucleotides are TGCGCCAGCAGCCAATTGGTTACTTACAATGAGCAGTTCTTC.